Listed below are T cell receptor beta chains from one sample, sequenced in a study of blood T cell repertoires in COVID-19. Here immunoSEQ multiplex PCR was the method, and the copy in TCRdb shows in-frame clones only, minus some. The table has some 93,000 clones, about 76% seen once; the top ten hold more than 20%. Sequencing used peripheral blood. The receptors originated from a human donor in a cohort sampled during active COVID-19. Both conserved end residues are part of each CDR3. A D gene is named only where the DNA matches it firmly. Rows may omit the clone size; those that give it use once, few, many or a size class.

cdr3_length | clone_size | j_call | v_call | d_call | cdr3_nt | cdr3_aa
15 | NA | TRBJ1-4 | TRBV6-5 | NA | TGTGCCAGCAGTTTTTCCGGAGGGGAGGACGAAAAACTGTTTTTT | CASSFSGGEDEKLFF
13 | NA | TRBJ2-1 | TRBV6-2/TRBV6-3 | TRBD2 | TGTGCCAGCAGTAACCCTAGGACTAGCGGGAGGTTCTTC | CASSNPRTSGRFF
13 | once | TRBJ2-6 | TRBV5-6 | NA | TGTGCCAGCAGCGCTACGGGGGCCAACGTCCTGACTTTC | CASSATGANVLTF
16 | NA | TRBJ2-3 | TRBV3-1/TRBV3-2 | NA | TGTGCCAGCAGCCAAGGGGTGCTAGCTAGCACAGATACGCAGTATTTT | CASSQGVLASTDTQYF
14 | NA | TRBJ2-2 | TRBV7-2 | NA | TGTGCCAGCAGCTTAGTAGCGGATGCCGGGGAGCTGTTTTTT | CASSLVADAGELFF
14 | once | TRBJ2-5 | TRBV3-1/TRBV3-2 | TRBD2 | TGTGCCAGCAGCCACGGACTAGCACAAGAGACCCAGTACTTC | CASSHGLAQETQYF
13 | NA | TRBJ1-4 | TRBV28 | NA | TGTGCCAGCGCAGGGGTGGGCTTTGAAAAACTGTTTTTT | CASAGVGFEKLFF
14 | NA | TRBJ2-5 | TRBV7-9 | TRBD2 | TGTGCCAGCAGCCTTGCTGGGGAGGGGGAGACCCAGTACTTC | CASSLAGEGETQYF
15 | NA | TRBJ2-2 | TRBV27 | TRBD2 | TGTGCCAGCTTTGCGGGACTAGCAACCACCGGGGAGCTGTTTTTT | CASFAGLATTGELFF
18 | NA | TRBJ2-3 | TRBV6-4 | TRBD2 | TGTGCCAGCAGTGACTCCCCTAGCGGGTTGGCCAGCACAGATACGCAGTATTTT | CASSDSPSGLASTDTQYF
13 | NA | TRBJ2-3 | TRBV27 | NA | TGTGCCAGCAGAGCCACTAGCACAGATACGCAGTATTTT | CASRATSTDTQYF
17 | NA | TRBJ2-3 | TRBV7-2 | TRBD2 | TGTGCCAGCAGCTCCCCAACTAGCGGAGGTAGCACAGATACGCAGTATTTT | CASSSPTSGGSTDTQYF
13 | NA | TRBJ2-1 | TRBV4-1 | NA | TGCGCCAGCAGCCAAGAATGGCGGTACGAGCAGTTCTTC | CASSQEWRYEQFF
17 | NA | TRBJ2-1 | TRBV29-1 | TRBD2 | TGCAGCGTTGAAAGCGCCCTAGCGGGAGGGCCTAACAATGAGCAGTTCTTC | CSVESALAGGPNNEQFF
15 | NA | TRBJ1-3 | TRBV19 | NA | TGTGCCAGTAGTGGAGAAATTGGCTCTGGAAACACCATATATTTT | CASSGEIGSGNTIYF
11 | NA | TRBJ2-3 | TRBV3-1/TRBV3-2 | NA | TGTGCCAGCAGCCAACGGGATACGCAGTATTTT | CASSQRDTQYF
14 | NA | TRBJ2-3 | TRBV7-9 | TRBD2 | TGTGCCAGCCCGCCGGGAGGGGCGGTAGATACGCAGTATTTT | CASPPGGAVDTQYF
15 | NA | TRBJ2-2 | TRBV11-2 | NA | TGTGCCAGCAGCTCCCCGGTTGGGAGCGACGGGGAGCTGTTTTTT | CASSSPVGSDGELFF
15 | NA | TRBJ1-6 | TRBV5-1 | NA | TGCGCCAGCAGCTTGGGGGGCCTCGATAATTCACCCCTCCACTTT | CASSLGGLDNSPLHF
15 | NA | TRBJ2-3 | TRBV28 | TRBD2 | TGTGCCAGCAGAACAGGCGGGGGGAGCACAGATACGCAGTATTTT | CASRTGGGSTDTQYF
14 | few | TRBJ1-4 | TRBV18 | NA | TGTGCCAGCTCACCGACGCTGGCGGATGAAAAACTGTTTTTT | CASSPTLADEKLFF
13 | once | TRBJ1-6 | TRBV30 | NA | TGTGCCTGGAGTTCGAACAGGGATTCACCCCTCCACTTT | CAWSSNRDSPLHF
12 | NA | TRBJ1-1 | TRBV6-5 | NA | TGTGCCAGCACCTCGAAGGGGACTGAAGCTTTCTTT | CASTSKGTEAFF
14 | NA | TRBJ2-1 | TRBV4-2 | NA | TGTGCCAGCAGCGGGCGCGGGACGGGCAATGAGCAGTTCTTC | CASSGRGTGNEQFF
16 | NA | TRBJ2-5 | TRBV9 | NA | TGTGCCAGCAGCGTAGTGGGAGGTCCCGCGGGACAGACCCAGTACTTC | CASSVVGGPAGQTQYF
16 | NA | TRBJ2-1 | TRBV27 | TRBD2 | TGTGCCAGCAGAGGGACTAGTTCTATTGCGGACAATGAGCAGTTCTTC | CASRGTSSIADNEQFF
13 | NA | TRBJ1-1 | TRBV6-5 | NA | TGTATCTACTCGGGGTTTGACAACACTGAAGCTTTCTTT | CIYSGFDNTEAFF
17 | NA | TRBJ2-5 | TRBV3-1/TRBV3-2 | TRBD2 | TGTGCCACCCAGAGAGGACTAGAGGCTTGGGTAGAAGAGACCCAGTACTTC | CATQRGLEAWVEETQYF